One and the same sample provided the 5 T cell receptor beta chains below, sequenced in a study of blood T cell repertoires in COVID-19. The repertoire was sequenced with immunoSEQ multiplex PCR; TCRdb's copy has only in-frame clones and lacks some. The data hold some 180,000 clones, with 75% to 90% observed a single time. Sequenced material: peripheral blood. These receptors originate from a woman aged 40 to 50 with COVID-19, enrolled during active disease.

A note on this clone: The sample contains more than one DNA sequence encoding this CDR3. V is TRBV5-1 and J is TRBJ1-1; 9 bases are a match to TRBD1. Germline V gene lookup returns CDR1 SGHRS and CDR2 YFSETQ. V trimming: 3 bases; J trimming: 2 bases; junction bases outside the gene matches: 2. CDR3 length: 14 amino acids. The CDR3 protein is CASSSGQGNTEAFF. In nucleotides, the CDR3 is TGCGCCAGCAGCTCGGGACAGGGTAACACTGAAGCTTTCTTT.

This rearrangement joins TRBV27 to TRBJ1-2, with 9 bases matching TRBD1. The CDR3 totals 15 residues. Germline CDR1 reads MNHEY; CDR2 reads SMNVEV (reference sequence). The V and J ends lost 1 base and 4 bases, in that order; junction bases with no gene match: 4. The CDR3 region is CASSLFGTGTYGYTF. DNA of the CDR3: TGTGCCAGCAGTTTATTTGGGACAGGGACCTATGGCTACACCTTC.

The genes are TRBV27 and TRBJ2-5, with a weak D call TRBD1 (5 bases). Germline V lookup: CDR1 MNHEY, CDR2 SMNVEV (reference sequence). This CDR3 spans 13 amino acids. V was cut by 6 bases and J by 5 bases, with 13 bases left in between. CDR3 nucleotides: TGTGCCAGCAGGGCCCAGGGCCGGGAGACCCAGTACTTC. It translates to CASRAQGRETQYF.

V usage is TRBV5-1 and J usage is TRBJ2-7, with 9 bases fitting TRBD1. Germline-derived CDR1 and CDR2 are SGHRS and YFSETQ. The V and J ends lost 3 bases and 5 bases, in that order; junction bases with no gene match: 12. The CDR3 loop spans 16 amino acids. The CDR3 protein is CASSSEWGTGLDEQYF. In nucleotides, the CDR3 is TGCGCCAGCAGCTCCGAGTGGGGGACAGGGTTGGACGAGCAGTACTTC.

The chain recombines TRBV5-1 with TRBJ1-4; D gene uncertain. The CDR3 consists of 16 residues. Germline CDR1 SGHRS, CDR2 YFSETQ. Trimming shortened V by 1 base and J by 6 bases, and 16 bases separated the two germline ends. As DNA, the CDR3 is TGCGCCAGCAGCTTGATCTCTCGGCAGAGGGATGAAAAACTGTTTTTT. Translating it yields CASSLISRQRDEKLFF.